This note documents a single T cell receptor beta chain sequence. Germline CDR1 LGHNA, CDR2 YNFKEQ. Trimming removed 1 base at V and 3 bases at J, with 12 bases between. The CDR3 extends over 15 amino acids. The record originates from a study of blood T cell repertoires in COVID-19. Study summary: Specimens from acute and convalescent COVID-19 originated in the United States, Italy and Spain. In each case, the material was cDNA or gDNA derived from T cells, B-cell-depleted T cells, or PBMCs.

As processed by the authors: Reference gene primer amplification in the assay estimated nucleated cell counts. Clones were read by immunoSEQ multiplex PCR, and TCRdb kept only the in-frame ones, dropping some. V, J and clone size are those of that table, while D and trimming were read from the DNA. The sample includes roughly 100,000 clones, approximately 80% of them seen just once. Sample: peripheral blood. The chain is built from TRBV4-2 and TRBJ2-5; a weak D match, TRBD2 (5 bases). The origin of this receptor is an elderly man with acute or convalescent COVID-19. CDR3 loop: CASSQVSSGEETQYF. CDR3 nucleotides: TGTGCCAGCAGCCAAGTATCCAGCGGTGAAGAGACCCAGTACTTC.